The source of this TCR beta chain is a study of PD-1 blockade in mismatch repair-deficient tumors. TCRdb keeps only in-frame clones here, not all; method: immunoSEQ multiplex PCR. This sample carries around 52,000 clones, 81% of them seen once, and the ten largest clones take about 8%. Germline V gene lookup returns CDR1 SGHNT and CDR2 YYREEE (reference sequence). This CDR3 is built from 17 residues. Trimming cost V 4 bases and J 4 bases; bases outside gene matches: 11. Every patient had mismatch repair deficiency by PCR or immunohistochemistry. The chain recombines TRBV5-4 with TRBJ2-3, with 11 bases fitting TRBD2. The clonotype originates from an adult with mismatch repair-deficient cancer. The sequenced sample was peripheral blood, obtained around 19 weeks after starting pembrolizumab. CDR3 nucleotide sequence: TGTGCCAGCAGCCCCCCCACTAGCGGGAGATCCTCAGATACGCAGTATTTT. This translates into CASSPPTSGRSSDTQYF.